These 7 T cell receptor beta chains share one sample of origin, sequenced in a study of radiotherapy plus CTLA-4 blockade in lung cancer (dated by TCRdb to 2016 to 2018). Library preparation was by the immunoSEQ multiplex PCR assay. Entries here come from immuneACCESS through TCRdb and include only in-frame sequences with V and J called. Some clones fail to appear in such tables; in the studies checked, an unresolved V gene covers under half of the shortfall, and the cause of the remainder is unknown. The sample profile shows around 95,000 clones; approximately 83% of them were found once. Clones ranked in the top ten supply around 0.9% of the sample. The sequencing used peripheral blood, collected from a patient treated with radiotherapy plus ipilimumab. Receptors originate from a human donor with non-small cell lung cancer who had stable disease on radiotherapy plus ipilimumab.

This chain uses TRBV10-3 with TRBJ2-5, with 8 bases fitting TRBD1. The V segment lost 7 bases and the J segment 1 base; nucleotides outside the gene matches: 2. Germline lookup yields CDR1 ENHRY and CDR2 SYGVKD. This CDR3 has 13 amino acids. CDR3 sequence reads: CAIMGTGQETQYF. The CDR3 DNA is TGTGCCATCATGGGGACAGGCCAAGAGACCCAGTACTTC.

The CDR3 DNA reads as TGTGCCAGCAGCTTCTCCGCCTATGGCTACACCTTC. The encoded protein is CASSFSAYGYTF. The chain employs TRBV7-9 and TRBJ1-2, with D unresolved. CDR1 SEHNR and CDR2 FQNEAQ come from the germline V gene (reference sequence). Trimming removed 3 bases at V and 4 bases at J, with 6 bases between. The CDR3 contains 12 residues.

The rearrangement links TRBV6-5 to TRBJ1-5, with a weak D call TRBD1 (6 bases). Trimming took off 4 bases at V and 6 bases at J, with 13 bases between the two ends. CDR1 MNHEY and CDR2 SVGAGI come from the germline V gene. The CDR3 contains 14 residues. The CDR3 coding sequence is TGTGCCAGCAGTTCCCAGGAGGGGGTTCAGCCCCAGCATTTT. Protein: CASSSQEGVQPQHF.

The CDR3 reads CASSLSPGANYGYTF. The CDR3, as DNA: TGCGCCAGCAGCTTGAGTCCGGGGGCTAACTATGGCTACACCTTC. The rearrangement joins TRBV5-1 to TRBJ1-2; possible D gene TRBD1, 5 bases. Germline V CDR1 and CDR2: SGHRS, YFSETQ. V lost 1 base and J 0 bases, leaving 10 bases between the germline ends. The CDR3 contains 15 residues.

This rearrangement joins TRBV5-4 to TRBJ2-3; D remains ambiguous. Germline V gene data show CDR1 as SGHNT and CDR2 as YYREEE (reference sequence). There are 14 residues in the CDR3. V dropped 4 bases and J dropped 0 bases, with 9 bases sitting between them. Here the CDR3 reads CASSVIASTDTQYF. The CDR3 DNA is TGTGCCAGCAGCGTTATAGCCAGCACAGATACGCAGTATTTT.

The V gene is TRBV5-1, the J gene TRBJ1-3; 8 bases align to TRBD1. CDR3 length equals 16 residues. Germline-derived CDR1 and CDR2 are SGHRS and YFSETQ. V dropped 0 bases and J dropped 1; count of bases not matched to a gene: 3. The CDR3 spells CASSLAQGASGNTIYF. DNA of the CDR3: TGCGCCAGCAGCTTGGCGCAGGGGGCGTCTGGAAACACCATATATTTT.

The J gene is TRBJ2-1, the V gene TRBV9, with D unclear. The V gene's germline CDR1 is SGDLS and CDR2 YYNGEE. V was cut by 4 bases and J by 4 bases, with 6 bases left in between. The CDR3 is 12 amino acids. This CDR3 is CASSFRYNEQFF. CDR3 nucleotide sequence: TGTGCCAGCAGCTTCCGTTACAATGAGCAGTTCTTC.